This TCR beta chain was profiled in a study of T cells after yellow fever vaccination. TCRdb ran MiXCR on the 5' RACE reads and lists one entry per CDR3 protein. Among over 300,000 distinct CDR3 sequences, 6.8% were seen once, and the ten largest hold 15% to 20%. CDR3 size: 16 residues. Looked up from germline, CDR1 is LNHDA and CDR2 is SQIVND (reference sequence). V shed 5 bases and J shed 5 bases, with 19 bases lying between them. The receptor was derived from a man between 18 and 35 years old who received the YFV17D yellow fever vaccine. The sample consisted of PBMCs, taken more than 40 days after the first yellow fever vaccination. The chain couples TRBV19 to TRBJ1-5; D may be TRBD1 (6 bases). Here the CDR3 DNA reads TGTGCCAGTAGTCTAAGGAAAAACAGGGTCGATCAGCCCCAGCATTTT. Its translation: CASSLRKNRVDQPQHF.